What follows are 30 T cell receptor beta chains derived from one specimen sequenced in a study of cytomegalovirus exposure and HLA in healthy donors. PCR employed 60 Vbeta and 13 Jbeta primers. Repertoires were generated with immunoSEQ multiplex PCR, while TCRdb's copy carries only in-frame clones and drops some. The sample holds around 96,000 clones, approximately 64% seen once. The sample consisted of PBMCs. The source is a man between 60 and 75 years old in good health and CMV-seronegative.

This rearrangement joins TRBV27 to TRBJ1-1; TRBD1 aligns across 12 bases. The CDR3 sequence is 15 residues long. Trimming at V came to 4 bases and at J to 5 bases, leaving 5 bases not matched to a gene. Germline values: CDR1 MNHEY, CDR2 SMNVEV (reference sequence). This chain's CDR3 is CASSSGQGAYTEAFF. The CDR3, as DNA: TGTGCCAGCAGTTCGGGACAGGGGGCTTATACTGAAGCTTTCTTT.

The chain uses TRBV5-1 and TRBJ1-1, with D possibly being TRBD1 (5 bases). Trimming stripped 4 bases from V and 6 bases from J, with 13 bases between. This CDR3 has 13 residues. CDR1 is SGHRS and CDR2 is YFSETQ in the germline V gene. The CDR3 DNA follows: TGCGCCAGCAGCGTCGGGACTAACGCTGAAGCTTTCTTT. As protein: CASSVGTNAEAFF.

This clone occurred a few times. The CDR3 loop is CASTSQGGGETQYF. Here the CDR3 DNA reads TGTGCCAGCACATCCCAGGGGGGAGGAGAGACCCAGTACTTC. This sequence joins TRBV6-1 and TRBJ2-5, with D perhaps matching TRBD1 (7 bases). CDR1 MNHNS and CDR2 SASEGT come from the germline V gene. The CDR3 extends over 14 amino acids. Trimming pared 7 bases from V and 4 bases from J, leaving 16 bases between.

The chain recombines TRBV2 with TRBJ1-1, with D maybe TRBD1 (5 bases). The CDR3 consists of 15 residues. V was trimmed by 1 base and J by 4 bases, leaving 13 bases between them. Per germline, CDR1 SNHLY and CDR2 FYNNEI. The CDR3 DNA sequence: TGTGCCAGCAGTGAAGGGGGCAGGGTACCCACTGAAGCTTTCTTT. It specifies CASSEGGRVPTEAFF.

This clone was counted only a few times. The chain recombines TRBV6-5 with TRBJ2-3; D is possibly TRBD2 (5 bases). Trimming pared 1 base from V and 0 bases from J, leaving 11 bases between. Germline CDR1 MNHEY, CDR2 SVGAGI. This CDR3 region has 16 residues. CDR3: CASSYLFGKSTDTQYF. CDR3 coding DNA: TGTGCCAGCAGTTACTTGTTCGGGAAGAGCACAGATACGCAGTATTTT.

CDR3: CASSSGLAGAFQETQYF. CDR3 DNA sequence: TGTGCCAGCAGCTCGGGACTAGCGGGAGCGTTCCAAGAGACCCAGTACTTC. This chain uses TRBV5-4 with TRBJ2-5; the match to TRBD2 covers 14 bases. J was trimmed by 1 base and V by 3 bases; bases with no gene match: 5. Germline V gene data show CDR1 as SGHNT and CDR2 as YYREEE (reference sequence). This CDR3 is 17 amino acids long.

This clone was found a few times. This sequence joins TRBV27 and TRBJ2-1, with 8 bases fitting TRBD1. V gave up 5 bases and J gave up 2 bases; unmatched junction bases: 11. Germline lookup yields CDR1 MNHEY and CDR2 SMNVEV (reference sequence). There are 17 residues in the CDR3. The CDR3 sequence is CASSQTGGTGPYNEQFF. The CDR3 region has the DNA TGTGCCAGCAGTCAGACCGGCGGGACAGGTCCCTACAATGAGCAGTTCTTC.

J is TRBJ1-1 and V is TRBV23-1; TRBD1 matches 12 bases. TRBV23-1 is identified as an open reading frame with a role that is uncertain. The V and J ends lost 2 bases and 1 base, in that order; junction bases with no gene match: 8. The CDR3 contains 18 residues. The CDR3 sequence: CASSQSRDRGRGNTEAFF. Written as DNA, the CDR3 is TGCGCCAGCAGTCAAAGCCGGGACAGGGGGCGCGGGAACACTGAAGCTTTCTTT.

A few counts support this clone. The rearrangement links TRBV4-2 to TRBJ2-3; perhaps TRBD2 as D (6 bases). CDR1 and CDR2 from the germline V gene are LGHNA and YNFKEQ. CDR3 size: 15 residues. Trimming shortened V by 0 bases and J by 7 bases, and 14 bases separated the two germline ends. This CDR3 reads CASSQDLDGRNTQYF. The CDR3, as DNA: TGTGCCAGCAGCCAAGATCTAGATGGGAGGAATACGCAGTATTTT.

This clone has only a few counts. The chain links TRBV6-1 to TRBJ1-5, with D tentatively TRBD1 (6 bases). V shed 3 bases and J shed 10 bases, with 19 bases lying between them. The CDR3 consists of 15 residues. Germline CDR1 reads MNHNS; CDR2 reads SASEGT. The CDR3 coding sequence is TGTGCCAGCAGTGATTCTAGACAGGCCCTGGGACCCCAGCATTTT. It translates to CASSDSRQALGPQHF.

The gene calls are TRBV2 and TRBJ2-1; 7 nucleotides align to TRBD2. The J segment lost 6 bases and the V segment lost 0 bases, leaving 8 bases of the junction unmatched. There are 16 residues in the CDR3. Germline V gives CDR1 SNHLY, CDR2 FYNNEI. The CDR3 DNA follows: TGTGCCAGCAGTGAAGCGGGGGGGACTCTGGGCAATGAGCAGTTCTTC. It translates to CASSEAGGTLGNEQFF.

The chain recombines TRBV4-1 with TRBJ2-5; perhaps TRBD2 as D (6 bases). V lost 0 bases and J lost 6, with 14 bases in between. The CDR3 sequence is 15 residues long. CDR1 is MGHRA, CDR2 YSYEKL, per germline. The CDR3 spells CASSQEGTAVQTQYF. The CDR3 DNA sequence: TGCGCCAGCAGCCAAGAAGGGACTGCCGTCCAGACCCAGTACTTC.

In DNA, the CDR3 is TGTGCCAGTAGTATGGGGGGGCTTGATCAGCCCCAGCATTTT. Its translation is CASSMGGLDQPQHF. The gene calls are TRBV19 and TRBJ1-5; tentatively, D is TRBD1 (6 bases). Germline lookup yields CDR1 LNHDA and CDR2 SQIVND (reference sequence). This CDR3 is built from 14 residues. The V end was cut by 3 bases, the J end by 5 bases, with 11 bases between.

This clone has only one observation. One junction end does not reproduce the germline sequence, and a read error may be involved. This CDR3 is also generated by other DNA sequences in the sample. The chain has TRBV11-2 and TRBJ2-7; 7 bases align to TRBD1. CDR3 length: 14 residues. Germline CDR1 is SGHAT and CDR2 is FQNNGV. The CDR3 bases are TGCGCCAGCAGCTTAGATCGGGACAGTCTCGAGCAGTACTTC. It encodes CASSLDRDSLEQYF.

CDR3 coding DNA: TGTGCCTGGAGTGGGTCAGGTGGGGGCTACACCTTC. Its protein product is CAWSGSGGGYTF. This rearrangement joins TRBV30 to TRBJ1-2; D uncertain. The CDR3 has 12 residues. V dropped 1 base and J dropped 8 bases, with 11 bases sitting between them. Germline values: CDR1 GTSNPN, CDR2 SVGIG (reference sequence).

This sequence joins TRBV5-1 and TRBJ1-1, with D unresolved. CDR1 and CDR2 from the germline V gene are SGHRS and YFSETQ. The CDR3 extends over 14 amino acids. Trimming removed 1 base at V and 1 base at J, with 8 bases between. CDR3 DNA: TGCGCCAGCAGCTTGCTACCCGAGAACACTGAAGCTTTCTTT. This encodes CASSLLPENTEAFF.

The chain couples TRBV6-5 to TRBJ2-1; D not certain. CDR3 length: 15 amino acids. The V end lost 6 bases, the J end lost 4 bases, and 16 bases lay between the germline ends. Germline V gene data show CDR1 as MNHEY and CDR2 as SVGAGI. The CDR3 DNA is TGTGCCAGCAGCCTAAACCCCTCTAAGTACAATGAGCAGTTCTTC. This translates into CASSLNPSKYNEQFF.

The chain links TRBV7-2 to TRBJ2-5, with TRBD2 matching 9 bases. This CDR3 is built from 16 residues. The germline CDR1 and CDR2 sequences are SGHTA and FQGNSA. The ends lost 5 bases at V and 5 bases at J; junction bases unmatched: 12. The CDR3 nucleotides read TGTGCCAGCAGCCGCTCAGGGACTAGCAGTTCGGAGACCCAGTACTTC. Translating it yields CASSRSGTSSSETQYF.

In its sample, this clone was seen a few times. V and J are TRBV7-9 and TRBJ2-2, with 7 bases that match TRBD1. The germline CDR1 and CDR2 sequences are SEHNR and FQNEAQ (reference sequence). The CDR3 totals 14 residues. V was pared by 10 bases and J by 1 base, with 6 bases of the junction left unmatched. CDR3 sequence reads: CAKATGQNTGELFF. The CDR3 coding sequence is TGTGCCAAGGCGACAGGGCAGAACACCGGGGAGCTGTTTTTT.

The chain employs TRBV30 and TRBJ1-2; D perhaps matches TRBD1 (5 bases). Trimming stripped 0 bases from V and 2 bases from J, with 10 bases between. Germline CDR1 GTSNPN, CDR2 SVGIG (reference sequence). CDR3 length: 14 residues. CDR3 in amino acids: CAWSVYRINYGYTF. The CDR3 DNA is TGTGCCTGGAGTGTATACAGGATCAACTATGGCTACACCTTC.

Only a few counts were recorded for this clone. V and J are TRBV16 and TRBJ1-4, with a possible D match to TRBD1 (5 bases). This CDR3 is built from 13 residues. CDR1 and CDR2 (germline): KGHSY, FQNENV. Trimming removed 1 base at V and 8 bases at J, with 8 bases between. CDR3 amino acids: CASSQWAGEKLFF. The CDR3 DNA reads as TGTGCCAGCAGCCAATGGGCAGGGGAAAAACTGTTTTTT.

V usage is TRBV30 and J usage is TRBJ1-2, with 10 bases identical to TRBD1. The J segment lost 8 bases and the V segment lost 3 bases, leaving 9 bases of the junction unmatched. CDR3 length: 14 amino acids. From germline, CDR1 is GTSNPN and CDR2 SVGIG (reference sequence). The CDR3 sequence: CAWRKPGTGDGYTF. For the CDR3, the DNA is TGTGCCTGGAGAAAGCCTGGGACAGGGGACGGCTACACCTTC.

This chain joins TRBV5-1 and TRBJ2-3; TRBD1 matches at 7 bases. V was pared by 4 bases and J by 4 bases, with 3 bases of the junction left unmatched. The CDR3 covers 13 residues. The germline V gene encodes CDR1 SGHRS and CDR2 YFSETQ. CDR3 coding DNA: TGCGCCAGCAGCGCCACAGGGGCAGATACGCAGTATTTT. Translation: CASSATGADTQYF. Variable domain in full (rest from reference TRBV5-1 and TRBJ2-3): KAGVTQTPRYLIKTRGQQVTLSCSPISGHRSVSWYQQTPGQGLQFLFEYFSETQRNKGNFPGRFSGRQFSNSRSEMNVSTLELGDSALYLCASSATGADTQYFGPGTRLTVL.

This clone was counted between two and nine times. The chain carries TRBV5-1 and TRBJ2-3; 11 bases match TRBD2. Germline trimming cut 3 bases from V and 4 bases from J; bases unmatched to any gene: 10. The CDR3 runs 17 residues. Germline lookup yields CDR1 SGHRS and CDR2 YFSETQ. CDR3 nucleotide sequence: TGCGCCAGCAGCTGGGACCTACTAGCGGGGGCGGCAGATACGCAGTATTTT. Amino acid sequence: CASSWDLLAGAADTQYF.

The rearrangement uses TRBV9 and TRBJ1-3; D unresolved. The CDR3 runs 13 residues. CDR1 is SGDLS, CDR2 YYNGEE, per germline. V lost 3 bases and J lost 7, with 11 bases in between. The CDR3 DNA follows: TGTGCCAGCAGCGACCAGCTAGAGAACACCATATATTTT. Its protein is CASSDQLENTIYF.

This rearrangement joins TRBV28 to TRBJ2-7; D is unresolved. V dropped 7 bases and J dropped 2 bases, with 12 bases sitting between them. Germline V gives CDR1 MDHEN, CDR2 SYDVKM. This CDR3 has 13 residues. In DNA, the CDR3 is TGTGCCAGCACTAACTCGGTAACCTACGAGCAGTACTTC. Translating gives CASTNSVTYEQYF.

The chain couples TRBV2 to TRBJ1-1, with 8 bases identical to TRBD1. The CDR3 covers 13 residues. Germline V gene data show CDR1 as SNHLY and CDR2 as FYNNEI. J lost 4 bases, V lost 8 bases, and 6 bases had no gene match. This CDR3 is CASRTGQPTEAFF. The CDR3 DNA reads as TGTGCCAGCCGGACAGGGCAGCCCACTGAAGCTTTCTTT.

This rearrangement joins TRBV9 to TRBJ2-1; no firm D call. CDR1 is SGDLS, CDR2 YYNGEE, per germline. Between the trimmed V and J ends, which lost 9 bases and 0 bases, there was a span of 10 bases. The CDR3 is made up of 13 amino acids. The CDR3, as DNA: TGTGCCACTTCGCGAAGCTCCTACAATGAGCAGTTCTTC. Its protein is CATSRSSYNEQFF. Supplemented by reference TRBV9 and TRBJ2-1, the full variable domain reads DSGVTQTPKHLITATGQRVTLRCSPRSGDLSVYWYQQSLDQGLQFLIQYYNGEERAKGNILERFSAQQFPDLHSELNLSSLELGDSALYFCATSRSSYNEQFFGPGTRLTVL.

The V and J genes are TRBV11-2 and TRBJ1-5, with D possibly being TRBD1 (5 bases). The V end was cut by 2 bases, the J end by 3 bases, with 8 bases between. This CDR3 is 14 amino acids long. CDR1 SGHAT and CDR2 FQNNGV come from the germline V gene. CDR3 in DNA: TGTGCCAGCAGCTTACAGGGAAACAATCAGCCCCAGCATTTT. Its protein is CASSLQGNNQPQHF.

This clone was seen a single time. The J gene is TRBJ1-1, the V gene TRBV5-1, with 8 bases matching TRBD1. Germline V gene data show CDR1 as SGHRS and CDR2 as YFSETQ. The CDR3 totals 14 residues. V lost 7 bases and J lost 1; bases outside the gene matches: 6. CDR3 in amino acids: CASGYGTGNTEAFF. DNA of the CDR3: TGCGCCAGCGGCTACGGGACAGGGAACACTGAAGCTTTCTTT.